Below, one TCR beta chain is given with its context. Its cognate antigen is unknown. Germline V gene sequence: CDR1 KGHDR, CDR2 SFDVKD. V was trimmed by 1 base and J by 0 bases, leaving 9 bases between them. There are 16 residues in the CDR3. This sample is part of a study of response to subunit inactivated influenza vaccine. Regarding the study as a whole: After each seasonal influenza vaccination, few new T cells are recruited, the authors suggested.

MiXCR was run by TCRdb on the RT-PCR reads, yielding one entry per CDR3 protein. The table shows fewer than 550,000 distinct CDR3 sequences, with 25% occurring only once. This chain connects TRBV24-1 to TRBJ2-1; a possible D gene is TRBD2 (5 bases). Sequences were derived from CD4+ T cells sorted from PBMCs, sampled more than 4 days after vaccination. This sequence originates from a man aged 50 or older who received an inactivated influenza vaccine. The CDR3 region has the DNA TGTGCCACCAGTGATTTAGTAGCGAGCTCCTACAATGAGCAGTTCTTC. Its translation: CATSDLVASSYNEQFF.